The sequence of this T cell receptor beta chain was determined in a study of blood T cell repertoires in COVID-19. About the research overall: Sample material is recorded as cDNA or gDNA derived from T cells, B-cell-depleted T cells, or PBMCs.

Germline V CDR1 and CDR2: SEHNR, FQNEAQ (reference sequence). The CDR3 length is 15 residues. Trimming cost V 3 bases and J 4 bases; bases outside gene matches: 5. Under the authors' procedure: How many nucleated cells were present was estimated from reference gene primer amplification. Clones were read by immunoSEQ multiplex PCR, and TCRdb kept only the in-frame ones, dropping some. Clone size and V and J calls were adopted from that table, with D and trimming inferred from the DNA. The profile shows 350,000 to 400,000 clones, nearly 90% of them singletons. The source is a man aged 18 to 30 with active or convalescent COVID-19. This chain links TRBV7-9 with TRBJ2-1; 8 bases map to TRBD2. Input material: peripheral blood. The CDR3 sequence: CASSLGGLGYNEQFF. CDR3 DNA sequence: TGTGCCAGCAGCTTGGGGGGACTAGGATACAATGAGCAGTTCTTC.